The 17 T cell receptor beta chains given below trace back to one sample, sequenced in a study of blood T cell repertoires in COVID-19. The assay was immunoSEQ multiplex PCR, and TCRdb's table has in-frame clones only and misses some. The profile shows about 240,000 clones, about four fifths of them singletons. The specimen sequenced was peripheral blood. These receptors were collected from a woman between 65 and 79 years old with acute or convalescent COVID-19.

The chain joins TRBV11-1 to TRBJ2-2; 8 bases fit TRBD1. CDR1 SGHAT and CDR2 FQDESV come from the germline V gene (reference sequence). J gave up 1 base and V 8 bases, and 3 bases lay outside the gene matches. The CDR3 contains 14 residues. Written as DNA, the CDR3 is TGTGCCAGCCGAGGACAGGGGAACACCGGGGAGCTGTTTTTT. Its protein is CASRGQGNTGELFF.

The CDR3 here is CASSIVGRQVGTIYF. The CDR3 DNA reads as TGTGCCAGTAGTATAGTAGGACGACAGGTCGGCACCATATATTTT. The rearrangement uses TRBV19 and TRBJ1-3, with a tentative D call TRBD1 (6 bases). This CDR3 has 15 amino acids. From germline, CDR1 is LNHDA and CDR2 SQIVND (reference sequence). V was clipped by 1 base and J by 9 bases, with 16 bases between them.

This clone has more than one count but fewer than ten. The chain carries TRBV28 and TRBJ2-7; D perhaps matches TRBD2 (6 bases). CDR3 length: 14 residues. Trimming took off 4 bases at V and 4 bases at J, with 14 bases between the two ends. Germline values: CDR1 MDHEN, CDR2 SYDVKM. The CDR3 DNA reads TGTGCCAGCAGTTCCTCACAGGAGGGGTACGAGCAGTACTTC. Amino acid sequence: CASSSSQEGYEQYF.

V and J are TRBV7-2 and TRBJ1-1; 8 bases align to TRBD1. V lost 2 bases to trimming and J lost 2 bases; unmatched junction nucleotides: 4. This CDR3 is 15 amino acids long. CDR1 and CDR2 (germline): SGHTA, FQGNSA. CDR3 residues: CASSLRQGPNTEAFF. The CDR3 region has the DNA TGTGCCAGCAGCTTAAGACAGGGGCCCAACACTGAAGCTTTCTTT.

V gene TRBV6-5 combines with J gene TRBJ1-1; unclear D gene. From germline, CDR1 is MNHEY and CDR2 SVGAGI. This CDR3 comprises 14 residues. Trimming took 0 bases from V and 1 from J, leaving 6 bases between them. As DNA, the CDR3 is TGTGCCAGCAGTTACTCGGAGGCGAACACTGAAGCTTTCTTT. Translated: CASSYSEANTEAFF.

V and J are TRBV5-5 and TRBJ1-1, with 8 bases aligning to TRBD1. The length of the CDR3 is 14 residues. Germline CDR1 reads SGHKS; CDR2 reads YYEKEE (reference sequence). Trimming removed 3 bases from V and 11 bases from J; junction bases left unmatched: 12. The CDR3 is CASSSGTGARWAFF. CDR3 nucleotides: TGTGCCAGCAGCTCCGGGACAGGCGCCCGATGGGCTTTCTTT. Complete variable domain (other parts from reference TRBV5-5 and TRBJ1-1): DAGVTQSPTHLIKTRGQQVTLRCSPISGHKSVSWYQQVLGQGPQFIFQYYEKEERGRGNFPDRFSARQFPNYSSELNVNALLLGDSALYLCASSSGTGARWAFFGQGTRLTVV.

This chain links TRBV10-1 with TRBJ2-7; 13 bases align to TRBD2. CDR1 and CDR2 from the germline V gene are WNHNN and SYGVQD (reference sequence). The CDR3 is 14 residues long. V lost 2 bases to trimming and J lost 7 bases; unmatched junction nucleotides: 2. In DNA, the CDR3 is TGCGCCAGCAGTGAGACGGGACTAGCGGGGGAGCAGTACTTC. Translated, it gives CASSETGLAGEQYF.

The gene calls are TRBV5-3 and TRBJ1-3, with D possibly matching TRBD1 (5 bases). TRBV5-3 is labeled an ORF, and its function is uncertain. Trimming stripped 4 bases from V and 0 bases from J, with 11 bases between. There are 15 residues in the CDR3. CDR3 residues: CARSDRGCSGNTIYF. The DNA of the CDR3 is TGTGCCAGAAGCGACAGAGGATGCTCTGGAAACACCATATATTTT.

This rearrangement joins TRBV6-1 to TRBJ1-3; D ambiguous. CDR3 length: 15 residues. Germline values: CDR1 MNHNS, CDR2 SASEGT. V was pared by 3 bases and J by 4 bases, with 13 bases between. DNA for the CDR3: TGTGCCAGCAGTGAGTGGTCTACGGGGGGAAACACCATATATTTT. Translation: CASSEWSTGGNTIYF.

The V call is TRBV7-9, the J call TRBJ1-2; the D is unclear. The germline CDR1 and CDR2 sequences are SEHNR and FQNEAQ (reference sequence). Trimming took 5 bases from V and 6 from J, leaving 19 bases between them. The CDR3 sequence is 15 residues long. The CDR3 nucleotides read TGTGCCAGCAGCCAAGCGGCCAGAAAGATAGATGGCTACACCTTC. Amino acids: CASSQAARKIDGYTF.

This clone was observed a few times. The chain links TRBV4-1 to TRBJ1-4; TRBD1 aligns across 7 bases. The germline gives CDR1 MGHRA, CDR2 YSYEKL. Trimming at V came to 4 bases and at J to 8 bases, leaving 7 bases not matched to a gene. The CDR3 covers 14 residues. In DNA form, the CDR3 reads TGCGCCAGCAGCCGACAGGGCGGAGAGGAAAAACTGTTTTTT. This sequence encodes CASSRQGGEEKLFF.

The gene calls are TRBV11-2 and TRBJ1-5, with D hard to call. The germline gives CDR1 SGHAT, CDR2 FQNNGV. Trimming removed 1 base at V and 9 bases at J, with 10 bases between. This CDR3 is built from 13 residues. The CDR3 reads CASSLGGYAPQHF. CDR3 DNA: TGTGCCAGCAGCTTAGGAGGTTACGCGCCCCAGCATTTT.

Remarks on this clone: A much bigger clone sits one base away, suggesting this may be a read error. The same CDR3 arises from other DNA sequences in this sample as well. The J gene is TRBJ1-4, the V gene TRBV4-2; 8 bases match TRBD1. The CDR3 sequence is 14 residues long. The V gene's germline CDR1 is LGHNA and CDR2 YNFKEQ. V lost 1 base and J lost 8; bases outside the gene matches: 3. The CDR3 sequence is CASSQGQGSEKLFF. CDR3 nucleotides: TGTGCCAGCAGCCAAGGACAGGGGAGCGAAAAACTGTTTTTT.

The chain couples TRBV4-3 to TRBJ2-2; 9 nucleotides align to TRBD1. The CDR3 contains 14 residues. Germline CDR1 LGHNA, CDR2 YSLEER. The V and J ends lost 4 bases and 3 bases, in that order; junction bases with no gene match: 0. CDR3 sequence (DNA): TGCGCCAGCAGCCGGGACAGGGACACCGGGGAGCTGTTTTTT. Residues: CASSRDRDTGELFF.

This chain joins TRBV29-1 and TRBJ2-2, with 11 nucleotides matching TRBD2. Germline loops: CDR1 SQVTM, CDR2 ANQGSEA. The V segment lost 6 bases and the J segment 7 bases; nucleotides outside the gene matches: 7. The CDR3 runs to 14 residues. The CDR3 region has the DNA TGCAGCGTCCCTAGCGGGGGGATCGGCGGGGAGCTGTTTTTT. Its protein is CSVPSGGIGGELFF.

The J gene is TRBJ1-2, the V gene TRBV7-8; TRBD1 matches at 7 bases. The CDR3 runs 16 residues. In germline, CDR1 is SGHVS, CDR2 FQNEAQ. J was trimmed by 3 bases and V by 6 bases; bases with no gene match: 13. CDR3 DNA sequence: TGTGCCAGCAGTTCACGACAGGGACCTGACGACTATGGCTACACCTTC. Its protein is CASSSRQGPDDYGYTF.

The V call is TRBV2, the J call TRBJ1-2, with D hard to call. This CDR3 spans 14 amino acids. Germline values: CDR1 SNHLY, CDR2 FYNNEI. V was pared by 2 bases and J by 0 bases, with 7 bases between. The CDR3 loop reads CASSEMRTNYGYTF. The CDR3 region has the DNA TGTGCCAGCAGTGAAATGAGAACTAACTATGGCTACACCTTC. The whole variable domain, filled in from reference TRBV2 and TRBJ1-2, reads EPEVTQTPSHQVTQMGQEVILRCVPISNHLYFYWYRQILGQKVEFLVSFYNNEISEKSEIFDDQFSVERPDGSNFTLKIRSTKLEDSAMYFCASSEMRTNYGYTFGSGTRLTVV.